Sequencing of this T cell receptor beta chain was carried out in a study of blood T cell repertoires in COVID-19 (dated by TCRdb to 2020 to 2022). Study-level background: Samples covering the acute and convalescent phases of COVID-19 were provided by collaborators in the United States, Italy and Spain. The prospective study material was composed of cDNA or gDNA derived from T cells, B-cell-depleted T cells, or PBMCs. Deeply sampled blood TCRbeta repertoires from subjects exposed to, actively infected with, or recovered from COVID-19 were included in the dataset. The repertoires were released in a freely available public database intended as a resource for research on the immune response to SARS-CoV-2. Samples came from the ongoing ImmuneRACE study (first 160 participants) plus 1,254 subjects from 6 global collaborators. Nearly every sample came with metadata listing a de-identified subject ID, COVID-19 status, age in years and sex. Where HLA class I and class II types were available, the types were taken from metadata supplied by the sample provider, not from assay-based typing.

TCRbeta CDR3 regions were amplified from genomic DNA by means of the immunoSEQ Assay, a bias-controlled multiplex PCR. On the authors' methods: Within the assay, amplification of reference gene primers was used to estimate how many nucleated cells each sample contained. To quantify the absolute abundance of each unique TCRbeta CDR3 rearrangement, sequence reads were collapsed and filtered. For each sample, productive Simpson clonality was calculated as the square root of Simpson's diversity index over productive rearrangements. Sourced from immuneACCESS, this table was stored by TCRdb with only in-frame sequences that have V and J called. A share of the clones is absent; for the studies checked, an unresolved V gene accounts for under half, and the remainder has no known explanation. The V and J calls and clone size come from that table; D and trimming were worked out from the DNA. The sample records about 250,000 clones, 80% to 85% of which are singletons. The ten largest clones add up to under 5% of the sample.

The paper as a whole reports these results and caveats: How much clinical and demographic metadata was included differed by source and by participant, and the metadata was provided uncurated.

After removal of 5 bases from V and 1 base from J, the junction retains 7 bases not matched to a gene. Sequences MNHEY (CDR1) and SVGAGI (CDR2) are obtained from the germline V gene. The cysteine opens and the phenylalanine closes a CDR3 of 15 amino acids. The entry retains the CDR3 DNA only, 45 bases that are in frame from base 1. This clone showed up just a few times. Its antigen has not been determined. No qualities accompany the bases; no much larger clone lies one base away. Collaborating institutions collected whole blood in K2EDTA tubes following their own protocols. For TCRbeta analysis, collaborator samples were shipped as frozen whole blood, as isolated PBMCs, or as DNA extracted from either sample type.

The clonotype originates from a middle-aged man with active or convalescent COVID-19. Source material: peripheral blood. The chain is encoded by TRBV6-5 joined to TRBJ1-1; TRBD1 aligns with 7 central bases. The DNA sequence is TGTGCCAGCAGTCCCGGGACAGCAGGGAACACTGAAGCTTTCTTT. Its amino acids are CASSPGTAGNTEAFF.